The rows below give T cell receptor beta chains drawn from one sample of a study of T-cell memory formation after mild COVID-19. TCRdb called the 5' RACE reads again in MiXCR, with one record for every CDR3 protein. This table holds approximately 150,000 distinct CDR3 sequences, roughly 13% found once. The specimen sequenced was PBMCs or a T cell subset sorted from them (not recorded which). These receptors all stem from a man between 18 and 35 years old who had mild COVID-19 (a few samples of this study predate the infection). Cell type and time point are not known. Both conserved end residues are part of each CDR3. Each record gives: clone size, J gene, D gene, V gene, CDR3 protein. The D gene is left open where the match is weak. Size tells how often a clone was seen (once, few, many) or the class of an expanded clone, and some rows leave it out.

>.|TRBJ2-3|.|TRBV7-2
CASSRGSPTDTQYF
>few|TRBJ2-5|TRBD1|TRBV7-9
CASSLNRDRRETQYF
>many|TRBJ2-2|TRBD2|TRBV20-1
CSVTGTRSTGELFF
>.|TRBJ1-1|.|TRBV6-5
CARLHGSLNTEAFF
>.|TRBJ1-3|TRBD1|TRBV24-1
CATSDSDRAGNTIYF
>.|TRBJ2-5|TRBD2|TRBV6-1
CASNQLAQETQYF
>.|TRBJ1-1|.|TRBV6-1
CASSDSGRNTEAFF
>.|TRBJ2-3|TRBD2|TRBV5-1
CASSPNPSGGSDTQYF
>few|TRBJ2-1|.|TRBV5-6
CASSPPGVRDNEQFF
>few|TRBJ2-3|.|TRBV4-3
CASSPRGPADTQYF
>.|TRBJ1-1|TRBD1|TRBV4-3
CASSQRQGSTEAFF
>.|TRBJ2-3|.|TRBV20-1
CSARTRGNTQYF
>many|TRBJ2-7|TRBD1|TRBV12-3/TRBV12-4
CASSSGDRVHF
>.|TRBJ2-1|.|TRBV29-1
CSASDWLNEQFF
>.|TRBJ1-1|TRBD1|TRBV12-3/TRBV12-4
CASSPRQGTNTEAFF
>few|TRBJ1-1|.|TRBV5-1
CASSPSAVFPTEAFF
>few|TRBJ1-2|TRBD1|TRBV7-2
CASSLRDSLYGYTF
>.|TRBJ2-1|.|TRBV20-1
CSMGGAAYNEQFF
>.|TRBJ1-3|.|TRBV5-1
CASSLVLGSDTIYF
>many|TRBJ2-7|.|TRBV12-3/TRBV12-4
CASSYGGIFYEQYF
>.|TRBJ2-3|.|TRBV19
CASRLSGDTQYF
>few|TRBJ2-5|TRBD2|TRBV2
CAGQRLRLAGEETQYF
>many|TRBJ1-6|.|TRBV20-1
CSASTDYYNSPLHF